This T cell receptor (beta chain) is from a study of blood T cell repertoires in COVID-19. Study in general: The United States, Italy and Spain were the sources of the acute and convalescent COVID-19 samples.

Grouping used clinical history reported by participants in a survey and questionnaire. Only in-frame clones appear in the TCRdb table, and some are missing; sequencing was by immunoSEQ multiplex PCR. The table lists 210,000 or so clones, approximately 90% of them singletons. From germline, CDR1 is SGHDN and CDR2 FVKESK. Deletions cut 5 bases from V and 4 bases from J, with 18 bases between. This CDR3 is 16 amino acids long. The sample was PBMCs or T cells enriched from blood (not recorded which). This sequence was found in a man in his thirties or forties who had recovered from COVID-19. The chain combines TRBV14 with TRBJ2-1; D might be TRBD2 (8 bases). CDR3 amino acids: CASSTPGGGLYNEQFF. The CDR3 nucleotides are TGTGCCAGCAGCACACCGGGAGGGGGCTTGTACAATGAGCAGTTCTTC.